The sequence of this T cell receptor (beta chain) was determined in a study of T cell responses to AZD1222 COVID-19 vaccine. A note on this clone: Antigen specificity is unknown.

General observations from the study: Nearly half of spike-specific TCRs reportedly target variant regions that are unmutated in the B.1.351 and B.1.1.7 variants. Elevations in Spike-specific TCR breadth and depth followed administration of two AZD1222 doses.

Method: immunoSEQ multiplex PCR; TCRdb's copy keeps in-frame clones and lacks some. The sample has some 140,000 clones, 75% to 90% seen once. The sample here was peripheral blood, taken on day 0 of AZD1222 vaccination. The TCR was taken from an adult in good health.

CDR3 region: CASSQDIDSRASTEAFF. The CDR3 nucleotides read TGTGCCAGCAGCCAAGACATTGACTCCAGAGCCTCAACTGAAGCTTTCTTT. V is TRBV3-1 (or the pseudogene TRBV3-2) and J is TRBJ1-1; D is unresolved. Trimming took off 0 bases at V and 5 bases at J, with 19 bases between the two ends. The CDR3 extends over 17 amino acids. The germline V gene has CDR1 LGHDT and CDR2 YNNKEL (reference sequence).